This is a list of T cell receptor beta chains from one sample in a study of vaccination effects on CD4 cells after COVID-19. Produced via immunoSEQ multiplex PCR; TCRdb's table is partial and in-frame only. The sample holds roughly 35,000 clones, under 70% seen once. Their antigen targets remain unknown. The material was CD4+ T cells from PBMCs cultured with HCoV-OC43 spike peptides, obtained before COVID-19 vaccination. The receptor source for this set is a human donor who received a COVID-19 vaccine. Both conserved end residues are part of each CDR3. Fields, in order: clone size, J gene, V gene, D gene, CDR3 protein, CDR3 DNA. The D gene is left open where the match is weak. Clone size is shown for a subset of rows, as once, few, many or a class of expanded clone.

.,TRBJ2-2,TRBV6-5,.,CASIGLTGELFF,TGTGCCAGCATCGGGCTCACCGGGGAGCTGTTTTTT
few,TRBJ2-3,TRBV5-1,.,CASTAENTDTQYF,TGCGCCAGCACGGCAGAAAACACAGATACGCAGTATTTT
.,TRBJ2-5,TRBV5-1,.,CASSPGAGVQETQYF,TGCGCCAGCAGCCCAGGGGCGGGAGTCCAAGAGACCCAGTACTTC
.,TRBJ1-2,TRBV6-4,TRBD1,CASSDGNRGIDGYTF,TGTGCCAGCAGTGACGGAAACAGGGGGATAGATGGCTACACCTTC
.,TRBJ1-1,TRBV5-1,.,CASSPGQIMNTEAFF,TGCGCCAGCAGCCCCGGACAGATCATGAACACTGAAGCTTTCTTT
.,TRBJ1-2,TRBV6-4,.,CASSDRGGSYGYTF,TGTGCCAGCAGCGACCGCGGCGGGAGCTATGGCTACACCTTC
.,TRBJ1-1,TRBV27,.,CASSLSRGTEAFF,TGTGCCAGCAGTTTATCCAGGGGAACTGAAGCTTTCTTT
.,TRBJ1-3,TRBV6-5,TRBD1,CASSLGQGNTIYF,TGTGCCAGCAGTTTGGGACAGGGAAACACCATATATTTT
.,TRBJ2-5,TRBV5-1,.,CASSLVSGGGETQYF,TGCGCCAGCAGCTTGGTTTCAGGGGGGGGAGAGACCCAGTACTTC
.,TRBJ2-1,TRBV5-5,TRBD1,CASSGTGQGINEQFF,TGTGCCAGCAGCGGAACGGGACAGGGTATCAACGAGCAGTTCTTC
.,TRBJ1-6,TRBV7-2,TRBD1,CAIRRDRHNSPLHF,TGTGCCATCCGCAGGGACAGACATAATTCACCCCTCCACTTT
.,TRBJ2-4,TRBV12-3/TRBV12-4,TRBD1,CASRQTGQNIQYF,TGTGCCAGCAGGCAGACAGGGCAAAACATTCAGTACTTC
.,TRBJ1-4,TRBV5-4,TRBD1,CASSFFDRGRGEKLFF,TGTGCCAGCAGCTTCTTTGACAGGGGACGAGGTGAAAAACTGTTTTTT
.,TRBJ1-1,TRBV19,.,CASRDLTSNTEAFF,TGTGCCAGTAGAGACTTGACAAGTAACACTGAAGCTTTCTTT
.,TRBJ2-5,TRBV6-5,.,CASSYGGRETQYF,TGTGCCAGCAGTTACGGGGGGCGAGAGACCCAGTACTTC
.,TRBJ2-7,TRBV10-1,.,CATSNLYEQYF,TGCGCCACTTCCAATCTCTACGAGCAGTACTTC
.,TRBJ2-7,TRBV5-4,.,CASSTEWTGRLYDEQYF,TGTGCCAGCAGCACGGAGTGGACGGGCCGGTTATATGACGAGCAGTACTTC
few,TRBJ2-3,TRBV7-2,TRBD2,CASSAGGGAGTDTQYF,TGTGCCAGCAGCGCAGGCGGGGGGGCCGGGACAGATACGCAGTATTTT